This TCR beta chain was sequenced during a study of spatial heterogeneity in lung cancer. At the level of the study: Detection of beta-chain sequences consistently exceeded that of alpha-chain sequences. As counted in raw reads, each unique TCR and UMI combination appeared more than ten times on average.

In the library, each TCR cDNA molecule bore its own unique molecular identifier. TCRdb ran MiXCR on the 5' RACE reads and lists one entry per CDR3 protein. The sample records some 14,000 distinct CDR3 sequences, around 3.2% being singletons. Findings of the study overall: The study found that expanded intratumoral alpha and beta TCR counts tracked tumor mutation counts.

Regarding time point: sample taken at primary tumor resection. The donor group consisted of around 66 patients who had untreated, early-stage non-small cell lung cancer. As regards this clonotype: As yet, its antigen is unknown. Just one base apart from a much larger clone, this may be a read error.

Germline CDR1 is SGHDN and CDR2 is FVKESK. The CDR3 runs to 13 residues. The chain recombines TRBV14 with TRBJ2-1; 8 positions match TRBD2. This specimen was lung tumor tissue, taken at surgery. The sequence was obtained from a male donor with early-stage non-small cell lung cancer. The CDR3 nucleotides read TGTGCCAACAGCCCGGGACTAGAGGGGGTGCAGTTCTTC. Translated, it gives CANSPGLEGVQFF.